This T cell receptor beta chain derives from a study of CD8 T cells in Susac syndrome. This CDR3 is built from 11 residues. Germline V CDR1 and CDR2: MNHEY, SMNVEV (reference sequence). Trimming cost V 6 bases and J 4 bases, with 6 bases left between them. An amount of RNA that ranged from roughly 0.5 to 1 ug was reverse transcribed with random hexamers. The method of amplification for TCR beta CDR3 was immunoSEQ multiplex PCR, covering 54 Vbeta and 13 Jbeta. TCRdb passed the immunoSEQ multiplex PCR reads through MiXCR, listing each CDR3 protein once. This sample has a few hundred thousand distinct CDR3 sequences, with about nine tenths found just once. This clonotype was observed many times. The authors sequenced TCR beta from blood CD8+ and CD4+ T cells. The CD8+ and CD4+ T cells were negatively isolated, with the TEMRA cells enriched by FACS.

Material for sequencing was CD8+ T cells from PBMCs. J is TRBJ1-1 and V is TRBV27; D remains ambiguous. The receptor's source is a human donor with multiple sclerosis. The CDR3 coding sequence is TGTGCCAGCAGCTTCGGCACTGAAGCTTTCTTT. As protein: CASSFGTEAFF.